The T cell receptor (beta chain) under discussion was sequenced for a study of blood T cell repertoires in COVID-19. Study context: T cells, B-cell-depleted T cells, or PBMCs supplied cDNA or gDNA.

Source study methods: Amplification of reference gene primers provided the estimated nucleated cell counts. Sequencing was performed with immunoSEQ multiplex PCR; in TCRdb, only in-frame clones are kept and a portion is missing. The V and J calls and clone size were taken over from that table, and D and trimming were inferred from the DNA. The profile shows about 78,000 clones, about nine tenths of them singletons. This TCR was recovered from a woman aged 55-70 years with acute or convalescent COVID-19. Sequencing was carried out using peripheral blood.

CDR3 amino acids: CASSPGQGARFIEQYF. The CDR3 DNA sequence: TGTGCCAGCTCACCGGGACAGGGGGCAAGGTTTATCGAGCAGTACTTC. The genes are TRBV18 and TRBJ2-7; 12 bases match TRBD1. The trim removed 3 bases at V and 6 bases at J, leaving 9 bases unmatched. Looked up from germline, CDR1 is KGHSH and CDR2 is LQKENI. This CDR3 is built from 16 residues.